The 20 T cell receptor beta chains presented below share a single source sample, sequenced in a study of OX40 agonist ivuxolimab in advanced cancers. Generated by immunoSEQ multiplex PCR, the TCRdb table keeps only in-frame clones and is missing some. The data show around 83,000 clones, approximately 84% seen once. Sequences were derived from CD4+ or CD8+ T cells sorted from blood, sampled in a trial of the OX40 agonist ivuxolimab. The receptor set was obtained from an adult with an advanced solid tumor such as melanoma, head and neck, liver or kidney cancer.

The chain couples TRBV5-6 to TRBJ1-6; a weak D match, TRBD1 (5 bases). The CDR3 runs 15 residues. The ends were cut back, 2 bases at V and 4 bases at J, with 10 bases in the middle. CDR1 and CDR2 (germline): SGHDT, YYEEEE. CDR3 sequence reads: CASSFGDLYNSPLHF. The DNA of the CDR3 is TGTGCCAGCAGCTTTGGGGACTTGTATAATTCACCCCTCCACTTT. The whole variable domain, filled in from reference TRBV5-6 and TRBJ1-6, reads DAGVTQSPTHLIKTRGQQVTLRCSPKSGHDTVSWYQQALGQGPQFIFQYYEEEERQRGNFPDRFSGHQFPNYSSELNVNALLLGDSALYLCASSFGDLYNSPLHFGNGTRLTVT.

The rearrangement joins TRBV11-2 to TRBJ2-3; D is possibly TRBD1 or TRBD2 (5 bases each). CDR3 size: 12 residues. CDR1 and CDR2 from the germline V gene are SGHAT and FQNNGV. V lost 2 bases, J lost 12 bases, and 12 bases lay in between. CDR3 sequence: CASSLPGPLQYF. The CDR3 DNA is TGTGCCAGCAGCTTACCGGGGCCGTTACAGTATTTT.

This clone was observed a handful of times. The V and J genes are TRBV30 and TRBJ2-5; D gene unclear. V lost 4 bases and J lost 5, with 8 bases in between. Germline lookup yields CDR1 GTSNPN and CDR2 SVGIG (reference sequence). The length of the CDR3 is 11 residues. The DNA for the CDR3 is TGTGCCTGGACAGTTATGGAGACCCAGTACTTC. Translated: CAWTVMETQYF. Using reference TRBV30 and TRBJ2-5 for the parts outside the CDR3, the full variable domain is SQTIHQWPATLVQPVGSPLSLECTVEGTSNPNLYWYRQAAGRGLQLLFYSVGIGQISSEVPQNLSASRPQDRQFILSSKKLLLSDSGFYLCAWTVMETQYFGPGTRLLVL.

This clone was seen a single time. V and J are TRBV1 and TRBJ1-5. TRBV1 is tagged as a pseudogene. The CDR3 has 15 residues. CDR3 in amino acids: CTSSQSEPGRQPQHF. CDR3 DNA sequence: TGCACCAGCAGCCAATCTGAACCAGGGAGGCAGCCCCAGCATTTT.

The rearrangement uses TRBV4-2 and TRBJ2-5; 8 bases align to TRBD1. Per the germline V gene, CDR1 is LGHNA and CDR2 is YNFKEQ. V was clipped by 0 bases and J by 6 bases; unmatched bases: 15. There are 18 residues in the CDR3. The CDR3 coding sequence is TGTGCCAGCAGCCAAGAAGGGTGGCAGGGGGCTTCTGGAAAGACCCAGTACTTC. Encoded protein: CASSQEGWQGASGKTQYF.

This chain links TRBV11-2 with TRBJ2-7; 10 bases match TRBD2. V was pared by 5 bases and J by 4 bases, with 5 bases of the junction left unmatched. The CDR3 has 14 amino acids. The germline V gene has CDR1 SGHAT and CDR2 FQNNGV. Here the CDR3 reads CASSPPGLAYEQYF. The CDR3 coding sequence is TGTGCCAGCAGCCCCCCGGGACTAGCGTACGAGCAGTACTTC.

The chain uses TRBV11-1 and TRBJ2-7; the D is unclear. Germline loops: CDR1 SGHAT, CDR2 FQDESV (reference sequence). Trimming shortened V by 2 bases and J by 0 bases, and 5 bases separated the two germline ends. The CDR3 runs to 13 residues. CDR3 amino acids: CASSLFSSYEQYF. CDR3 in DNA: TGTGCCAGCAGCTTATTCTCCTCCTACGAGCAGTACTTC.

The V gene is TRBV5-1, the J gene TRBJ1-6; 10 nucleotides match TRBD1. Per germline, CDR1 SGHRS and CDR2 YFSETQ. J was trimmed by 10 bases and V by 0 bases; bases with no gene match: 4. This CDR3 is built from 15 residues. DNA of the CDR3: TGCGCCAGCAGCTTGGGGGGACAGGGGTCCTCACCCCTCCACTTT. The encoded protein is CASSLGGQGSSPLHF.

The rearrangement links TRBV30 to TRBJ1-1, with 9 nucleotides matching TRBD1. Trimming at V came to 3 bases and at J to 2 bases, leaving 7 bases not matched to a gene. The CDR3 is 15 amino acids. CDR1 is GTSNPN and CDR2 is SVGIG in the germline V gene (reference sequence). The CDR3 DNA reads TGTGCCTGGAGATTCCCGGGACAGGGAAACACTGAAGCTTTCTTT. Encoded protein: CAWRFPGQGNTEAFF.

The rearrangement uses TRBV15 and TRBJ2-6, with 10 bases matching TRBD2. Germline V gene sequence: CDR1 LNHNV, CDR2 YYDKDF (reference sequence). V was pared by 1 base and J by 2 bases, with 8 bases of the junction left unmatched. The CDR3 runs to 19 residues. CDR3 sequence reads: CATSRGTSGTLAGANVLTF. The CDR3 DNA reads as TGTGCCACCAGCAGAGGAACTAGCGGGACCCTAGCTGGGGCCAACGTCCTGACTTTC. Using reference TRBV15 and TRBJ2-6 for the parts outside the CDR3, the full variable domain is DAMVIQNPRYQVTQFGKPVTLSCSQTLNHNVMYWYQQKSSQAPKLLFHYYDKDFNNEADTPDNFQSRRPNTSFCFLDIRSPGLGDTAMYLCATSRGTSGTLAGANVLTFGAGSRLTVL.

CDR3 amino acids: CASSSGTSGYNEQFF. DNA for the CDR3: TGTGCCAGCAGCTCCGGGACTAGCGGATACAATGAGCAGTTCTTC. The gene calls are TRBV11-3 and TRBJ2-1; TRBD2 aligns across 11 bases. V was pared by 4 bases and J by 4 bases, with 3 bases of the junction left unmatched. Germline-derived CDR1 and CDR2 are SGHNT and YENEEA. CDR3 length equals 15 residues. Complete variable domain (other parts from reference TRBV11-3 and TRBJ2-1): EAGVVQSPRYKIIEKKQPVAFWCNPISGHNTLYWYLQNLGQGPELLIRYENEEAVDDSQLPKDRFSAERLKGVDSTLKIQPAELGDSAVYLCASSSGTSGYNEQFFGPGTRLTVL.

The chain couples TRBV7-2 to TRBJ1-6; 8 bases map to TRBD1. The germline CDR1 and CDR2 sequences are SGHTA and FQGNSA. After removal of 4 bases from V and 8 bases from J, the junction contained 7 bases not matched to a gene. The CDR3 contains 15 residues. CDR3 protein: CASSSRQGRDSPLHF. The CDR3, as DNA: TGTGCCAGCAGCTCCCGACAGGGGCGGGATTCACCCCTCCACTTT.

This clone is a singleton in its sample. This chain joins TRBV12-5 and TRBJ1-4; possible D gene TRBD1, 5 bases. Germline assignment: CDR1 LGHNT and CDR2 FRNRAP. This CDR3 has 15 residues. The ends were cut back, 7 bases at V and 8 bases at J, with 20 bases in the middle. The CDR3 sequence: CASVEKKGQEEKLFF. The DNA for the CDR3 is TGTGCTAGTGTCGAAAAGAAGGGGCAAGAGGAAAAACTGTTTTTT.

This clone appeared once. The chain carries TRBV29-1 and TRBJ2-2; 9 positions agree with TRBD1. The CDR3 is 14 residues long. Germline V gives CDR1 SQVTM, CDR2 ANQGSEA. V trimming: 3 bases; J trimming: 4 bases; junction bases outside the gene matches: 3. CDR3 sequence reads: CSVEGQGPTGELFF. CDR3 DNA: TGCAGCGTTGAGGGACAGGGTCCCACCGGGGAGCTGTTTTTT.

V and J are TRBV5-4 and TRBJ2-1; D remains unclear. Trimming took 4 bases from V and 1 from J, leaving 12 bases between them. This CDR3 spans 15 amino acids. Germline values: CDR1 SGHNT, CDR2 YYREEE (reference sequence). The CDR3 region is CASSRAGYSYNEQFF. CDR3 bases: TGTGCCAGCAGCCGCGCCGGGTATTCCTACAATGAGCAGTTCTTC.

A single count supports this clone. The V gene is TRBV30, the J gene TRBJ2-3; no reliable D call. This CDR3 spans 14 amino acids. Between the trimmed V and J ends, which lost 0 bases and 2 bases, there was a span of 9 bases. The V gene's germline CDR1 is GTSNPN and CDR2 SVGIG (reference sequence). This CDR3 reads CAWSVNGFTDTQYF. The CDR3 DNA reads TGTGCCTGGAGTGTCAATGGCTTCACAGATACGCAGTATTTT.

V gene TRBV10-3 combines with J gene TRBJ1-4; D is uncertain. V lost 0 bases and J 3 bases, leaving 8 bases between the germline ends. Germline values: CDR1 ENHRY, CDR2 SYGVKD. This CDR3 contains 15 residues. The CDR3 reads CAISESATANEKLFF. CDR3 nucleotides: TGTGCCATCAGTGAGTCGGCAACGGCTAATGAAAAACTGTTTTTT.

The V and J genes are TRBV5-1 and TRBJ1-3; TRBD1 matches at 11 bases. The CDR3 has 16 amino acids. J lost 0 bases, V lost 4 bases, and 3 bases had no gene match. CDR1 SGHRS and CDR2 YFSETQ come from the germline V gene. CDR3 DNA sequence: TGCGCCAGCAGCCTCGGGACAGGGGGCTCTGGAAACACCATATATTTT. Protein sequence: CASSLGTGGSGNTIYF.

The V and J genes are TRBV25-1 and TRBJ1-5; D is perhaps TRBD1 (6 bases). The germline gives CDR1 MGHDK, CDR2 SYGVNS. The CDR3 contains 14 residues. The V end was cut by 4 bases, the J end by 5 bases, with 12 bases between. CDR3 DNA sequence: TGTGCCAGCAGTGGACCAGGGGTATATCAGCCCCAGCATTTT. Its translation is CASSGPGVYQPQHF.

The chain recombines TRBV7-2 with TRBJ1-5, with 7 positions matching TRBD1. V shed 4 bases, J shed 6 bases, and the junction held 9 bases outside the gene matches. The CDR3 totals 15 residues. Germline CDR1 reads SGHTA; CDR2 reads FQGNSA. The CDR3 region is CASSSGYRGGQPQHF. DNA for the CDR3: TGTGCCAGCAGCTCAGGTTACAGGGGAGGTCAGCCCCAGCATTTT.